Presented here are 11 T cell receptor beta chains from one specimen sequenced in a study of T cell responses to AZD1222 COVID-19 vaccine. Assay: immunoSEQ multiplex PCR; the TCRdb copy retains only in-frame clones and omits some. This table has about 150,000 clones, around 92% appearing once. Sample: peripheral blood, taken 28 days after the second AZD1222 dose. These receptors all come from an adult who received the AZD1222 COVID-19 vaccine.

This sequence joins TRBV19 and TRBJ2-6, with 7 bases fitting TRBD1. The V and J ends lost 7 bases and 2 bases, in that order; junction bases with no gene match: 5. Germline V gene data show CDR1 as LNHDA and CDR2 as SQIVND (reference sequence). The CDR3 has 15 residues. The DNA for the CDR3 is TGTGCCAGTACGCCTCAGGGGGCTGGGGCCAACGTCCTGACTTTC. Encoded protein: CASTPQGAGANVLTF.

The chain joins TRBV18 to TRBJ1-6; D might be TRBD1 (6 bases). Germline V gene lookup returns CDR1 KGHSH and CDR2 LQKENI. V was cut by 5 bases and J by 7 bases, with 12 bases left in between. The CDR3 loop spans 14 amino acids. DNA of the CDR3: TGTGCCAGCTCAGCGGGACAAGGGAATTCACCCCTCCACTTT. Its translation: CASSAGQGNSPLHF.

The gene calls are TRBV18 and TRBJ2-7; possible D gene TRBD2, 6 bases. In germline, CDR1 is KGHSH, CDR2 LQKENI. The CDR3 runs to 13 residues. Deletions cut 4 bases from V and 2 bases from J, with 9 bases between. This CDR3 reads CASSLREPYEQYF. CDR3 bases: TGTGCCAGCTCACTACGGGAGCCCTACGAGCAGTACTTC.

The chain joins TRBV18 to TRBJ1-2; TRBD1 matches 8 bases. Germline values: CDR1 KGHSH, CDR2 LQKENI. V lost 3 bases and J lost 4; bases outside the gene matches: 4. The CDR3 is 14 residues long. In DNA form, the CDR3 reads TGTGCCAGCTCACCGGGACAGGATCGCTATGGCTACACCTTC. Translated: CASSPGQDRYGYTF.

The rearrangement links TRBV6-1 to TRBJ2-7; 9 positions agree with TRBD1. Germline CDR1 MNHNS, CDR2 SASEGT. With 5 bases clipped from V and 2 bases from J, the junction kept 4 bases outside the gene matches. This CDR3 contains 14 residues. For the CDR3, the DNA is TGTGCCAGCAGTACCGGGACAGGGACCTACGAGCAGTACTTC. It yields the protein CASSTGTGTYEQYF.

The chain joins TRBV11-2 to TRBJ1-1; no clear D. This CDR3 comprises 14 residues. CDR1 is SGHAT, CDR2 FQNNGV, per germline. Trimming took off 6 bases at V and 0 bases at J, with 11 bases between the two ends. CDR3 DNA: TGTGCCAGCAGGGGAGGAGGGATGAACACTGAAGCTTTCTTT. Encoded protein: CASRGGGMNTEAFF.

J is TRBJ2-2 and V is TRBV24-1, with 9 bases that match TRBD1. Trimming removed 4 bases from V and 5 bases from J; junction bases left unmatched: 4. The germline gives CDR1 KGHDR, CDR2 SFDVKD. The CDR3 is made up of 15 amino acids. The CDR3 DNA follows: TGTGCCACCAGTGACCACAGGGGGCGAACCGGGGAGCTGTTTTTT. Residues: CATSDHRGRTGELFF.

This rearrangement joins TRBV5-1 to TRBJ2-4, with 9 bases identical to TRBD1. The germline V gene encodes CDR1 SGHRS and CDR2 YFSETQ. This CDR3 contains 17 residues. Trimming at V came to 0 bases and at J to 6 bases, leaving 10 bases not matched to a gene. This CDR3 reads CASSLASTGGAGNIQYF. CDR3 bases: TGCGCCAGCAGCTTGGCGAGCACAGGGGGCGCGGGAAACATTCAGTACTTC.

The genes are TRBV3-1 (or the pseudogene TRBV3-2) and TRBJ1-5, with 12 bases that match TRBD1. V was pared by 1 base and J by 6 bases, with 16 bases of the junction left unmatched. Looked up from germline, CDR1 is LGHDT and CDR2 is YNNKEL (reference sequence). The CDR3 has 20 residues. CDR3 loop: CASSQARPAQGQGARQPQHF. Written as DNA, the CDR3 is TGTGCCAGCAGCCAAGCCCGCCCAGCCCAGGGACAGGGGGCGCGTCAGCCCCAGCATTTT.

J is TRBJ1-5 and V is TRBV28, with D possibly being TRBD1 (5 bases). The ends were cut back, 3 bases at V and 3 bases at J, with 9 bases in the middle. Per germline, CDR1 MDHEN and CDR2 SYDVKM. The CDR3 sequence is 14 residues long. The DNA for the CDR3 is TGTGCCAGCAGTTTCTACAGGAACAATCAGCCCCAGCATTTT. Protein sequence: CASSFYRNNQPQHF. The variable domain in full, completed from reference TRBV28 and TRBJ1-5, reads DVKVTQSSRYLVKRTGEKVFLECVQDMDHENMFWYRQDPGLGLRLIYFSYDVKMKEKGDIPEGYSVSREKKERFSLILESASTNQTSMYLCASSFYRNNQPQHFGDGTRLSIL.

V is TRBV6-5 and J is TRBJ1-4; TRBD1 aligns across 7 bases. Germline trimming cut 6 bases from V and 5 bases from J; bases unmatched to any gene: 9. This CDR3 is 15 amino acids long. The germline V gene encodes CDR1 MNHEY and CDR2 SVGAGI. CDR3 nucleotides: TGTGCCAGCAGCCTCGGGACAGTGGCGAATGAAAAACTGTTTTTT. Translation: CASSLGTVANEKLFF.